The rows below give T cell receptor beta chains drawn from one sample of a study of blood T cell repertoires in COVID-19. Produced via immunoSEQ multiplex PCR; TCRdb's table is partial and in-frame only. The table records roughly 200,000 clones, around 81% of them present only once. Sequencing used peripheral blood. These receptors originate from a man aged 45-60 years with active or convalescent COVID-19. Each CDR3 is given with its conserved first and last residue. D genes are given only for firm matches. Clone size is stated in some rows and not others, as once, few, many or a class when expanded.

size,D,J,V,CDR3,DNA
.,.,TRBJ2-5,TRBV4-3,CASSQDLRETQYF,TGCGCCAGCAGCCAAGATCTTCGGGAGACCCAGTACTTC
.,.,TRBJ1-1,TRBV25-1,CASRPSWAGEAFF,TGTGCCAGCAGACCCAGCTGGGCAGGTGAAGCTTTCTTT
.,.,TRBJ2-1,TRBV11-3,CASSFNPGEQFF,TGTGCCAGCAGCTTTAACCCCGGGGAGCAGTTCTTC
.,.,TRBJ2-7,TRBV9,CASSVESQGHTQYF,TGTGCCAGCAGCGTCGAGTCCCAGGGGCACACCCAGTACTTC
.,TRBD2,TRBJ2-3,TRBV10-3,CAIRTSGGASTDTQYF,TGTGCCATCAGGACTAGCGGGGGGGCTAGCACAGATACGCAGTATTTT
.,.,TRBJ2-2,TRBV7-8,CASSSGPRQINTGELFF,TGTGCCAGCAGCTCCGGCCCGCGGCAGATAAACACCGGGGAGCTGTTTTTT
once,TRBD1,TRBJ1-2,TRBV10-3,CAISASRDRVAYTF,TGTGCCATCAGTGCGTCCCGGGACAGGGTTGCCTACACCTTC
once,TRBD1,TRBJ2-1,TRBV3-1/TRBV3-2,CASSQTDRAKQFF,TGTGCCAGCAGCCAGACCGACAGGGCTAAGCAGTTCTTC
few,TRBD1,TRBJ1-1,TRBV30,CAGSQGAWTEAFF,TGTGCCGGTTCTCAGGGGGCTTGGACTGAAGCTTTCTTT
.,.,TRBJ2-2,TRBV27,CASSLSYRGGTGELFF,TGTGCCAGCAGTTTAAGCTACCGGGGAGGAACCGGGGAGCTGTTTTTT
.,TRBD1,TRBJ2-1,TRBV14,CASSDRVLGPGEQFF,TGTGCCAGCAGCGACAGGGTCCTGGGTCCGGGTGAGCAGTTCTTC
.,TRBD1,TRBJ1-4,TRBV7-9,CASSLGQGFEKLFF,TGTGCCAGCAGCTTAGGACAGGGATTCGAAAAACTGTTTTTT
.,.,TRBJ1-5,TRBV12-3/TRBV12-4,CASSLRGAQPQHF,TGTGCCAGCAGTTTACGGGGAGCTCAGCCCCAGCATTTT
.,.,TRBJ1-3,TRBV7-2,CASREGGSGNTIYF,TGTGCCAGCAGGGAAGGGGGCTCTGGAAACACCATATATTTT
.,TRBD2,TRBJ2-5,TRBV4-1,CASSHLTSGVETQYF,TGCGCCAGCAGCCATTTGACTAGCGGGGTGGAGACCCAGTACTTC
.,TRBD1,TRBJ2-7,TRBV5-6,CASSLEGDRSTYEQYF,TGTGCCAGCAGCCTAGAAGGGGACAGGTCTACCTACGAGCAGTACTTC
once,TRBD1,TRBJ2-7,TRBV18,CASSNGQGASYEQYF,TGTGCCAGCTCAAACGGACAGGGGGCTTCCTACGAGCAGTACTTC
.,TRBD2,TRBJ2-3,TRBV7-8,CASSLDGTMQDTQYF,TGTGCCAGCAGCTTAGATGGGACTATGCAAGATACGCAGTATTTT
.,TRBD1,TRBJ1-6,TRBV7-2,CASSYRTGWTLHF,TGTGCCAGCAGCTATCGGACAGGGTGGACCCTCCACTTT
few,.,TRBJ1-1,TRBV11-2,CASSLDRDAEAFF,TGTGCCAGCAGCTTAGACAGGGATGCTGAAGCTTTCTTT
once,.,TRBJ1-3,TRBV21-1,CASSKGQDKSGNTIYF,TGTGCCAGCAGCAAAGGTCAGGACAAGTCCGGAAACACCATATATTTT
.,.,TRBJ1-6,TRBV6-5,CASSYQQGTSPLHF,TGTGCCAGCAGTTACCAGCAGGGGACTTCACCCCTCCACTTT
.,TRBD1,TRBJ2-1,TRBV11-3,CASSSDRGGEQFF,TGTGCCAGCAGCTCCGACAGGGGAGGCGAGCAGTTCTTC
.,.,TRBJ1-2,TRBV4-2,CASSQEQDRPSGYGYTF,TGTGCCAGCAGCCAAGAGCAGGATAGACCGAGCGGCTATGGCTACACCTTC
few,.,TRBJ1-3,TRBV7-2,CASSPPAPRSGGNTIYF,TGTGCCAGCAGCCCCCCCGCTCCCCGGTCGGGGGGAAACACCATATATTTT
.,.,TRBJ1-5,TRBV2,CASRLGGAQHF,TGTGCCAGCAGGTTGGGGGGAGCCCAGCATTTT